Shown below are 6 T cell receptor beta chains from a single sample sequenced in a study of early T cells in non-severe SARS-CoV-2 infection. One entry per CDR3 protein, called by TCRdb with MiXCR from the 5' RACE reads. The sample has tens of thousands of distinct CDR3 sequences, more than 10% seen once. The source material was whole blood. The receptor set was obtained from an adult who was a healthcare worker with PCR-confirmed SARS-CoV-2 infection or an uninfected control (not recorded which).

This clonotype was picked up a small number of times. The chain links TRBV20-1 to TRBJ2-2; unclear D gene. V was pared by 2 bases and J by 1 base, with 11 bases between. The CDR3 has 15 amino acids. Germline-derived CDR1 and CDR2 are DFQATT and SNEGSKA (reference sequence). The CDR3 sequence is CSARKLPGNTGELFF. The CDR3 DNA reads as TGCAGTGCTAGAAAATTACCAGGGAACACCGGGGAGCTGTTTTTT.

This clonotype occurred many times. The chain carries TRBV29-1 and TRBJ1-1; D is possibly TRBD1 (6 bases). The CDR3 loop spans 14 amino acids. Between the trimmed V and J ends, which lost 3 bases and 7 bases, there was a span of 18 bases. Germline V lookup: CDR1 SQVTM, CDR2 ANQGSEA. For the CDR3, the DNA is TGCAGCGTTGAGGGGGACACCCCGGGGAGTGAAGCTTTCTTT. The encoded protein is CSVEGDTPGSEAFF. The entire variable domain, with the rest obtained from reference TRBV29-1 and TRBJ1-1, is as follows: SAVISQKPSRDICQRGTSLTIQCQVDSQVTMMFWYRQQPGQSLTLIATANQGSEATYESGFVIDKFPISRPNLTFSTLTVSNMSPEDSSIYLCSVEGDTPGSEAFFGQGTRLTVV.

The chain carries TRBV6-2 or TRBV6-3 and TRBJ2-3; D remains ambiguous. The germline CDR1 and CDR2 sequences are MNHEY and SVGEGT. Trimming cost V 6 bases and J 4 bases, with 5 bases left between them. This CDR3 contains 11 residues. The CDR3 region is CASRYADTQYF. The CDR3 region has the DNA TGTGCCAGCAGATACGCAGATACGCAGTATTTT.

This clonotype turned up a few times. The chain couples TRBV28 to TRBJ2-5; perhaps TRBD1 as D (5 bases). Germline V gene sequence: CDR1 MDHEN, CDR2 SYDVKM. Trimming took off 7 bases at V and 3 bases at J, with 12 bases between the two ends. The CDR3 has 13 residues. CDR3 DNA: TGTGCCAGCACCCGCCCAGGGAAAGAGACCCAGTACTTC. It specifies CASTRPGKETQYF.

This clonotype was seen only a few times. Written as DNA, the CDR3 is TGTGCCAGCGTGGTGGACGGCCTCGATCACACCATATATTTT. It encodes CASVVDGLDHTIYF. This chain links TRBV6-2 or TRBV6-3 with TRBJ1-3; unclear D gene. This CDR3 is built from 14 residues. Germline V lookup: CDR1 MNHEY, CDR2 SVGEGT. V shed 8 bases and J shed 8 bases, with 19 bases lying between them.

This clonotype was detected ten times or more. This rearrangement joins TRBV2 to TRBJ2-2; the D gene is possibly TRBD1 (6 bases). Germline CDR1 reads SNHLY; CDR2 reads FYNNEI. Trimming removed 7 bases at V and 4 bases at J, with 16 bases between. This CDR3 is built from 15 residues. The CDR3 DNA is TGTGCCAGCACTCTTTTAGGGGGAGTCACCGGGGAGCTGTTTTTT. Translating it yields CASTLLGGVTGELFF.